A single sample gave rise to the 8 T cell receptor gamma chains below, sequenced in a study of gamma-delta chains in newborns, infants, children. TCRdb re-called the reads via CATT. This sample contains 9 gamma-chain clones. Sequenced input: blood. All receptors come from a child who had a fever. This table probably holds off-target reads from a library built for another chain.

The sample holds one count of this clone. The V gene call is TRGV9, and the J gene call is absent. The germline gives CDR1 GITISATS, CDR2 ISYDGTV (reference sequence). The CDR3 consists of 13 residues. The CDR3 is CASTYWGTAQLFF. The DNA for the CDR3 is TGTGCCTCAACGTACTGGGGGACAGCACAACTCTTCTTT.

The J segment was not called; the V segment is TRGV9. The CDR3 consists of 17 residues. Germline V CDR1 and CDR2: GITISATS, ISYDGTV (reference sequence). The DNA for the CDR3 is TGTGCCTGTGACACCGTAAGCCAAGGGCTGGGGGATAAACAACTCACCTTT. It encodes CACDTVSQGLGDKQLTF.

Concerning this clone: The DNA is omitted, as the CDR3 cannot be located on it reliably, and the CDR3 follows TCRdb's listing. The J gene was not called, though the V gene is TRGV9. The CDR3 is 26 amino acids long, termini counted. Per the germline V gene, CDR1 is GITISATS and CDR2 is ISYDGTV (reference sequence). The CDR3 is CACDPILGDTSWDTRQMFFGTGIKLF.

This clone was found a few times. No call exists for the J gene, whereas the V gene is TRGV9. The CDR3 is 16 amino acids. Germline-derived CDR1 and CDR2 are GITISATS and ISYDGTV (reference sequence). The CDR3 nucleotides read TGTGCCTGTGACACCGTCGGGGATGCTTTGACAGCACAACTCTTCTTT. Translating it yields CACDTVGDALTAQLFF.

The V gene corresponds to TRGV9; no J gene was called. The germline V gene encodes CDR1 GITISATS and CDR2 ISYDGTV (reference sequence). This CDR3 comprises 14 residues. CDR3 sequence (DNA): TGTGCCTGTGACATACTGGGGGATACAGCACAACTCTTCTTT. It encodes CACDILGDTAQLFF.

Details on this clone: The limits of the CDR3 on the DNA are not certain, so only TCRdb's listed CDR3 is given. No J gene was called, and the V gene is TRGV9. CDR1 is GITISATS and CDR2 is ISYDGTV in the germline V gene (reference sequence). The CDR3 region is 25 residues in length, termini included. Here the CDR3 reads CACDRLLWDMRDTRQMFFGTGIKLF.

The V gene corresponds to TRGV9; no J gene was called. Germline CDR1 is GITISATS and CDR2 is ISYDGTV (reference sequence). This CDR3 contains 18 residues. The CDR3 DNA sequence: TGTGCCTTACTCTTCGCACAAAACTGGGGACCTTTGACAGCACAACTCTTCTTT. Translating gives CALLFAQNWGPLTAQLFF.

Comments on this clone: The limits of the CDR3 on the DNA are not certain, so only TCRdb's listed CDR3 is given. No J gene call was made, and the V gene is TRGV9. Including both end residues, the CDR3 is 24 amino acids long. Germline V gives CDR1 GITISATS, CDR2 ISYDGTV (reference sequence). CDR3 sequence: CACEGLGDTWDTRQMFFGTGIKLF.